These 20 T cell receptor beta chains were all obtained from the same sample, sequenced in a study of blood T cell dynamics during melanoma immunotherapy. As for time point: week 3, after first cycle of checkpoint inhibitor. Data came from immunoSEQ multiplex PCR; TCRdb stores just in-frame clones and leaves some out. The table shows about 19,000 clones, with about 85% occurring only once. The material sequenced was blood, taken from a patient treated with checkpoint blockade. Receptors were obtained from a human donor with melanoma.

The rearrangement uses TRBV7-9 and TRBJ2-7; 10 nucleotides agree with TRBD2. The CDR3 runs 14 residues. Germline V CDR1 and CDR2: SEHNR, FQNEAQ (reference sequence). J lost 7 bases, V lost 5 bases, and 8 bases had no gene match. CDR3 loop: CASSKSGRAGEQYF. CDR3 bases: TGTGCCAGCAGCAAAAGCGGGAGGGCCGGGGAGCAGTACTTC.

V gene TRBV29-1 combines with J gene TRBJ1-1; tentatively, D is TRBD1 (5 bases). CDR1 and CDR2 from the germline V gene are SQVTM and ANQGSEA. The V gene lost 4 bases and the J gene lost 6 bases, with 12 bases spanning the gap. This CDR3 comprises 12 residues. CDR3 bases: TGCAGCGTTGTGAGGGGCTTAGCTGAAGCTTTCTTT. Translation: CSVVRGLAEAFF.

The gene calls are TRBV18 and TRBJ2-7, with 12 bases lining up with TRBD2. Per germline, CDR1 KGHSH and CDR2 LQKENI. The CDR3 totals 15 residues. V trimming: 1 base; J trimming: 5 bases; junction bases outside the gene matches: 3. Here the CDR3 reads CASSPQTSGSDEQYF. DNA of the CDR3: TGTGCCAGCTCACCACAGACTAGCGGGAGTGACGAGCAGTACTTC.

This sequence joins TRBV6-6 and TRBJ2-7; weak D call: TRBD2 (6 bases). V lost 4 bases to trimming and J lost 6 bases, with 13 bases between them. Germline V CDR1 and CDR2: MNHNY, SVGAGI (reference sequence). This CDR3 has 13 residues. The CDR3, as DNA: TGTGCCAGCAGTTCCGGGACTCTCACCGAGCAGTACTTC. The encoded protein is CASSSGTLTEQYF.

The chain joins TRBV9 to TRBJ1-2, with D tentatively TRBD1 (5 bases). The CDR3 length is 14 residues. V was cut by 0 bases and J by 4 bases, with 10 bases left in between. The germline V gene has CDR1 SGDLS and CDR2 YYNGEE. In DNA, the CDR3 is TGTGCCAGCAGCGTAGAGTGGGGGACCTATGGCTACACCTTC. Residues: CASSVEWGTYGYTF. Complete variable domain (other parts from reference TRBV9 and TRBJ1-2): DSGVTQTPKHLITATGQRVTLRCSPRSGDLSVYWYQQSLDQGLQFLIQYYNGEERAKGNILERFSAQQFPDLHSELNLSSLELGDSALYFCASSVEWGTYGYTFGSGTRLTVV.

The chain couples TRBV10-3 to TRBJ1-2; 7 nucleotides match TRBD1. The CDR3 covers 14 residues. The V segment lost 7 bases and the J segment 7 bases; nucleotides outside the gene matches: 12. The germline V gene encodes CDR1 ENHRY and CDR2 SYGVKD. The CDR3 region is CAITEQGFGVGYTF. The CDR3 DNA reads TGTGCCATCACCGAACAGGGGTTCGGGGTTGGCTACACCTTC.

This chain uses TRBV15 with TRBJ2-7; D is perhaps TRBD2 (6 bases). The V end was cut by 0 bases, the J end by 1 base, with 13 bases between. From germline, CDR1 is LNHNV and CDR2 YYDKDF (reference sequence). The CDR3 contains 16 residues. The CDR3: CATSRETPGDSYEQYF. The CDR3 nucleotides read TGTGCCACCAGCAGAGAAACCCCGGGGGATTCCTACGAGCAGTACTTC.

This chain uses TRBV15 with TRBJ2-1; D not resolved. This CDR3 region has 12 residues. V lost 0 bases and J lost 9, with 6 bases in between. The V gene's germline CDR1 is LNHNV and CDR2 YYDKDF (reference sequence). The DNA of the CDR3 is TGTGCCACCAGCAGAGAAGGTTTTGAGCAGTTCTTC. It specifies CATSREGFEQFF. The complete variable domain, with remaining parts taken from reference TRBV15 and TRBJ2-1, reads DAMVIQNPRYQVTQFGKPVTLSCSQTLNHNVMYWYQQKSSQAPKLLFHYYDKDFNNEADTPDNFQSRRPNTSFCFLDIRSPGLGDTAMYLCATSREGFEQFFGPGTRLTVL.

This chain connects TRBV7-7 to TRBJ2-3; weak D call: TRBD2 (6 bases). The V gene lost 1 base and the J gene lost 5 bases, with 13 bases spanning the gap. CDR3 length equals 15 residues. Germline V CDR1 and CDR2: SSHAT, FNYEAQ (reference sequence). This chain's CDR3 is CASSLEAGFEDTQYF. The DNA for the CDR3 is TGTGCCAGCAGCTTAGAGGCGGGGTTTGAAGATACGCAGTATTTT.

This clone turned up a few times. The V gene is TRBV27, the J gene TRBJ1-2; a weak D match, TRBD1 (6 bases). The germline CDR1 and CDR2 sequences are MNHEY and SMNVEV (reference sequence). The CDR3 spans 18 residues. Trimming removed 1 base at V and 3 bases at J, with 21 bases between. The CDR3 loop reads CASSLYPPGRGTYYGYTF. CDR3 bases: TGTGCCAGCAGTTTATACCCCCCAGGGAGGGGGACGTACTATGGCTACACCTTC.

This chain links TRBV7-9 with TRBJ2-1; D might be TRBD2 (6 bases). CDR1 and CDR2 (germline): SEHNR, FQNEAQ (reference sequence). V dropped 1 base and J dropped 8 bases, with 12 bases sitting between them. The CDR3 is 14 amino acids. CDR3 loop: CASSLGKGEDEQFF. The CDR3 DNA sequence: TGTGCCAGCAGCTTAGGGAAAGGGGAGGATGAGCAGTTCTTC.

The chain is built from TRBV2 and TRBJ1-2, with 7 bases aligning to TRBD1. The CDR3 sequence is 15 residues long. CDR1 is SNHLY and CDR2 is FYNNEI in the germline V gene. The V and J ends lost 7 bases and 8 bases, in that order; junction bases with no gene match: 16. The chain's CDR3 is CASIMDRSVNHGYTF. CDR3 in DNA: TGTGCCAGCATTATGGACAGGTCCGTAAATCACGGCTACACCTTC.

The CDR3 is CASSRALAGGGDTQYF. The CDR3 DNA sequence: TGTGCCAGCAGCCGCGCTTTAGCGGGAGGAGGAGATACGCAGTATTTT. The chain joins TRBV13 to TRBJ2-3; 10 positions agree with TRBD2. The CDR3 has 16 amino acids. V was pared by 5 bases and J by 5 bases, with 10 bases of the junction left unmatched. From germline, CDR1 is PRHDT and CDR2 FYEKMQ (reference sequence).

V is TRBV5-1 and J is TRBJ2-7, with D perhaps matching TRBD1 (6 bases). Trimming pared 9 bases from V and 4 bases from J, leaving 17 bases between. CDR1 and CDR2 (germline): SGHRS, YFSETQ. The CDR3 contains 13 residues. The CDR3 DNA follows: TGCGCCACCTCGACAGGATCCAGTTACGAGCAGTACTTC. Protein product: CATSTGSSYEQYF.

This chain links TRBV9 with TRBJ2-1; 12 positions match TRBD2. Germline V lookup: CDR1 SGDLS, CDR2 YYNGEE. V lost 4 bases to trimming and J lost 0 bases; unmatched junction nucleotides: 23. The CDR3 spans 23 residues. CDR3 residues: CASSPTTSGSLWGSMSSYNEQFF. In nucleotides, the CDR3 is TGTGCCAGCAGCCCTACGACTAGCGGGAGTCTTTGGGGATCCATGAGCTCCTACAATGAGCAGTTCTTC.

This clone showed up just a few times. V is TRBV6-5 and J is TRBJ1-4; 7 bases match TRBD1. J gave up 6 bases and V 5 bases, and 3 bases lay outside the gene matches. Germline V gene sequence: CDR1 MNHEY, CDR2 SVGAGI. There are 13 residues in the CDR3. This CDR3 is CASSPTGYEKLFF. CDR3 in DNA: TGTGCCAGCAGTCCGACAGGGTATGAAAAACTGTTTTTT.

The chain employs TRBV19 and TRBJ1-1; D ambiguous. This CDR3 region has 12 residues. Per germline, CDR1 LNHDA and CDR2 SQIVND (reference sequence). The V and J ends lost 1 base and 1 base respectively, with 1 base between them. CDR3 amino acids: CASSIGNTEAFF. The CDR3 region has the DNA TGTGCCAGTAGTATAGGGAACACTGAAGCTTTCTTT.

The rearrangement links TRBV5-1 to TRBJ2-1; D tentatively reads TRBD1 or TRBD2 (5 bases each). The CDR3 is 18 residues long. V lost 0 bases and J 6 bases, leaving 22 bases between the germline ends. CDR1 and CDR2 (germline): SGHRS, YFSETQ. This chain's CDR3 is CASSLAPSGPRGGNEQFF. The DNA for the CDR3 is TGCGCCAGCAGCTTGGCTCCGTCGGGTCCCCGTGGGGGCAATGAGCAGTTCTTC.

V and J are TRBV19 and TRBJ2-6; 7 bases match TRBD1. There are 15 residues in the CDR3. Germline CDR1 LNHDA, CDR2 SQIVND (reference sequence). V shed 6 bases, J shed 2 bases, and the junction held 4 bases outside the gene matches. DNA for the CDR3: TGTGCCAGTAGCTCCCAGGGGGCTGGGGCCAACGTCCTGACTTTC. This encodes CASSSQGAGANVLTF.

The chain couples TRBV5-1 to TRBJ2-7; D not certain. Germline loops: CDR1 SGHRS, CDR2 YFSETQ. The V and J ends lost 3 bases and 2 bases respectively, with 6 bases between them. This CDR3 comprises 12 residues. CDR3: CASSSGAYEQYF. The CDR3 coding sequence is TGCGCCAGCAGCTCTGGGGCCTACGAGCAGTACTTC.